What follows are 21 T cell receptor beta chains derived from one specimen sequenced in a study of shared clonotypes between healthy human individuals. Assay: immunoSEQ multiplex PCR; the TCRdb copy retains only in-frame clones and omits some. In the table there are 150,000 to 200,000 clones, 90% to 95% of which are singletons. What was sequenced was naive CD4+ T cells sorted from blood. Subset meaning: CD45RA+ positively selected. Receptor source: a woman aged 30 to 39 in good health.

The V and J genes are TRBV28 and TRBJ2-1; D is possibly TRBD1 (5 bases). CDR1 and CDR2 from the germline V gene are MDHEN and SYDVKM. The V end was cut by 6 bases, the J end by 0 bases, with 12 bases between. The CDR3 spans 15 residues. CDR3 DNA: TGTGCCAGCAGGGAATGGGGCCACTCCTACAATGAGCAGTTCTTC. Encoded protein: CASREWGHSYNEQFF.

The V call is TRBV6-6, the J call TRBJ1-4; D is perhaps TRBD1 (6 bases). CDR3 length: 15 amino acids. Germline loops: CDR1 MNHNY, CDR2 SVGAGI (reference sequence). The V and J ends lost 6 bases and 0 bases respectively, with 11 bases between them. CDR3 bases: TGTGCCAGCAGAGCAGGGGCAGCAACTAATGAAAAACTGTTTTTT. This codes for CASRAGAATNEKLFF.

The J gene is TRBJ1-3, the V gene TRBV19, with a possible D match to TRBD1 (5 bases). CDR1 and CDR2 (germline): LNHDA, SQIVND (reference sequence). The length of the CDR3 is 14 residues. V was shortened by 4 bases and J by 0 bases, with 7 bases between the two germline ends. In nucleotides, the CDR3 is TGTGCCAGTAGTACTGGGGCCTCTGGAAACACCATATATTTT. Protein sequence: CASSTGASGNTIYF.

V is TRBV15 and J is TRBJ2-7; 7 nucleotides match TRBD2. CDR3 size: 15 residues. Germline trimming cut 1 base from V and 0 bases from J; bases unmatched to any gene: 3. Germline V gene lookup returns CDR1 LNHNV and CDR2 YYDKDF (reference sequence). CDR3 nucleotides: TGTGCCACCAGCAGAGTCCTAGCGGCCTCCTACGAGCAGTACTTC. It is translated as CATSRVLAASYEQYF.

This rearrangement joins TRBV9 to TRBJ2-5; D unclear. The ends were cut back, 7 bases at V and 10 bases at J, with 11 bases in the middle. The CDR3 loop spans 10 amino acids. CDR1 and CDR2 (germline): SGDLS, YYNGEE. The chain's CDR3 is CASHPGDQYF. CDR3 nucleotides: TGTGCCAGCCACCCGGGTGACCAGTACTTC.

The gene calls are TRBV18 and TRBJ2-3; no clear D. Germline V gene lookup returns CDR1 KGHSH and CDR2 LQKENI. Trimming removed 6 bases from V and 2 bases from J, with 15 bases in between. This CDR3 is 15 amino acids long. CDR3 sequence (DNA): TGTGCCAGCTCGCCGACCCTGACGAACACAGATACGCAGTATTTT. The encoded protein is CASSPTLTNTDTQYF.

The V call is TRBV29-1, the J call TRBJ2-5; 7 bases fit TRBD2. Germline-derived CDR1 and CDR2 are SQVTM and ANQGSEA. After removal of 7 bases from V and 5 bases from J, the junction contained 19 bases not matched to a gene. The CDR3 covers 16 residues. The CDR3 sequence: CSAGVLGRAAGETQYF. The CDR3 coding sequence is TGCAGCGCTGGTGTATTAGGCAGGGCAGCGGGGGAGACCCAGTACTTC.

This rearrangement joins TRBV5-4 to TRBJ2-7; 13 positions match TRBD2. J gave up 4 bases and V 0 bases, and 7 bases lay outside the gene matches. Germline CDR1 reads SGHNT; CDR2 reads YYREEE (reference sequence). The CDR3 spans 17 residues. The CDR3 region has the DNA TGTGCCAGCAGCTTGGTGACCGGGACTAGCGGGACATACGAGCAGTACTTC. Amino acids: CASSLVTGTSGTYEQYF. The variable domain in full, completed from reference TRBV5-4 and TRBJ2-7, reads ETGVTQSPTHLIKTRGQQVTLRCSSQSGHNTVSWYQQALGQGPQFIFQYYREEENGRGNFPPRFSGLQFPNYSSELNVNALELDDSALYLCASSLVTGTSGTYEQYFGPGTRLTVT.

A word on this clone: A read error may produce the germline difference seen at one junction end. V usage is TRBV7-9 and J usage is TRBJ2-7, with a tentative D call TRBD1 (6 bases). Per the germline V gene, CDR1 is SEHNR and CDR2 is FQNEAQ (reference sequence). The length of the CDR3 is 12 residues. CDR3 in DNA: TGTGCCAGCAGTAAAGAAGGGGGTGAGCGGTACTTC. Residues: CASSKEGGERYF.

V is TRBV19 and J is TRBJ1-2, with a possible D match to TRBD1 (6 bases). The CDR3 runs 15 residues. Trimming shortened V by 4 bases and J by 2 bases, and 14 bases separated the two germline ends. CDR1 is LNHDA, CDR2 SQIVND, per germline (reference sequence). The CDR3 loop reads CASSNPGGTNYGYTF. CDR3 DNA: TGTGCCAGTAGTAACCCCGGCGGGACAAACTATGGCTACACCTTC.

The rearrangement links TRBV7-6 to TRBJ2-2, with D possibly matching TRBD2 (5 bases). The germline gives CDR1 SGHVS, CDR2 FNYEAQ. V was pared by 3 bases and J by 1 base, with 15 bases between. This CDR3 comprises 17 residues. The CDR3 coding sequence is TGTGCCAGCAGCTTCGGTTTAGGCCGGGGGAACACCGGGGAGCTGTTTTTT. This sequence encodes CASSFGLGRGNTGELFF. The complete variable domain, with remaining parts taken from reference TRBV7-6 and TRBJ2-2, reads GAGVSQSPRYKVTKRGQDVALRCDPISGHVSLYWYRQALGQGPEFLTYFNYEAQQDKSGLPNDRFSAERPEGSISTLTIQRTEQRDSAMYRCASSFGLGRGNTGELFFGEGSRLTVL.

V gene TRBV19 combines with J gene TRBJ1-1; D unclear. This CDR3 has 13 residues. The germline gives CDR1 LNHDA, CDR2 SQIVND (reference sequence). Deletions cut 5 bases from V and 1 base from J, with 8 bases between. The chain's CDR3 is CASSQRGNTEAFF. The CDR3 DNA reads TGTGCCAGTAGTCAACGGGGGAACACTGAAGCTTTCTTT.

The chain uses TRBV30 and TRBJ2-5; TRBD2 agrees at 8 bases. Germline-derived CDR1 and CDR2 are GTSNPN and SVGIG (reference sequence). With V trimmed by 1 base and J by 4 bases, 2 bases remained unmatched. The CDR3 consists of 13 residues. The DNA of the CDR3 is TGTGCCTGGAGTGGCCTAGCGGGAGAGACCCAGTACTTC. It codes for CAWSGLAGETQYF.

This clone has just a few counts. The chain links TRBV5-5 to TRBJ1-1, with 8 bases lining up with TRBD1. With V trimmed by 4 bases and J by 3 bases, 2 bases remained unmatched. The CDR3 sequence is 13 residues long. Germline loops: CDR1 SGHKS, CDR2 YYEKEE (reference sequence). The CDR3: CASSTDRDTEAFF. The CDR3 bases are TGTGCCAGCAGCACGGACAGGGACACTGAAGCTTTCTTT.

The chain uses TRBV28 and TRBJ1-1; the D is unclear. V lost 4 bases, J lost 9 bases, and 12 bases lay in between. Germline CDR1 reads MDHEN; CDR2 reads SYDVKM. This CDR3 is built from 12 residues. The CDR3 region is CASSSTVTQAFF. The CDR3 coding sequence is TGTGCCAGCAGTTCCACGGTGACTCAAGCTTTCTTT.

The V gene is TRBV6-1, the J gene TRBJ1-1; D uncertain. This CDR3 has 14 residues. Trimming took 6 bases from V and 1 from J, leaving 12 bases between them. The germline V gene has CDR1 MNHNS and CDR2 SASEGT. The CDR3 DNA is TGTGCCAGCAGGACCCTAGGGTCGAACACTGAAGCTTTCTTT. Protein: CASRTLGSNTEAFF.

This chain connects TRBV5-1 to TRBJ2-3, with 12 bases fitting TRBD2. The junction had 5 bases not matched to a gene; V was cut back by 5 bases and J by 4 bases. This CDR3 comprises 15 residues. CDR1 and CDR2 from the germline V gene are SGHRS and YFSETQ. The CDR3 DNA is TGCGCCAGCAGGCGACTAGCGGGAGCGCCAGATACGCAGTATTTT. Amino acid sequence: CASRRLAGAPDTQYF.

The chain is built from TRBV18 and TRBJ2-5; 15 bases map to TRBD2. This CDR3 has 18 amino acids. J was trimmed by 2 bases and V by 0 bases; bases with no gene match: 4. Per germline, CDR1 KGHSH and CDR2 LQKENI. CDR3 in amino acids: CASSPPGLAGGVQETQYF. CDR3 nucleotides: TGTGCCAGCTCACCACCGGGACTAGCGGGAGGAGTTCAAGAGACCCAGTACTTC.

The chain recombines TRBV18 with TRBJ2-2; perhaps TRBD2 as D (5 bases). Trimming removed 4 bases at V and 5 bases at J, with 8 bases between. CDR1 and CDR2 (germline): KGHSH, LQKENI. The CDR3 has 13 amino acids. Here the CDR3 DNA reads TGTGCCAGCTCACTTCGGGGTACCGGGGAGCTGTTTTTT. This codes for CASSLRGTGELFF. The complete variable domain, with remaining parts taken from reference TRBV18 and TRBJ2-2, reads NAGVMQNPRHLVRRRGQEARLRCSPMKGHSHVYWYRQLPEEGLKFMVYLQKENIIDESGMPKERFSAEFPKEGPSILRIQQVVRGDSAAYFCASSLRGTGELFFGEGSRLTVL.

V is TRBV7-8 and J is TRBJ2-5, with TRBD2 identical over 9 bases. Gene TRBJ2-7 matches the end of the DNA better, so the J call may be wrong. Germline-derived CDR1 and CDR2 are SGHVS and FQNEAQ. The CDR3 length is 14 residues. The CDR3 nucleotides are TGTGCCAGCAGCTCCCTAGCGGGAAGAGGCGAGCAGTACTTC. Translated, it gives CASSSLAGRGEQYF.

The chain employs TRBV12-5 and TRBJ2-6, with TRBD1 identical over 7 bases. After removal of 5 bases from V and 0 bases from J, the junction contained 7 bases not matched to a gene. The CDR3 runs to 17 residues. Per germline, CDR1 LGHNT and CDR2 FRNRAP. The DNA of the CDR3 is TGTGCTAGTGGTATGGGACAGACCTTCTCTGGGGCCAACGTCCTGACTTTC. Encoded protein: CASGMGQTFSGANVLTF.